This T cell receptor beta chain was sequenced for a study of identical twins. Findings and caveats of the study: For cord blood, abundant beta clonotypes had fewer insertions, unlike memory repertoires, which showed none. Because invariant MAIT and iNKT cells could be present, zero-insertion analyses could be partly confounded.

A universal primer site was created by template switching, with the cDNA bearing unique molecular identifiers. MiXCR was run by TCRdb on the 5' RACE reads, yielding one entry per CDR3 protein. The repertoire has fewer than 250,000 distinct CDR3 sequences, roughly 7% of them found once; the top ten carry roughly 3.7%. There are many counts of this clonotype. Its antigen is still unknown. Germline trimming cut 4 bases from V and 2 bases from J; bases unmatched to any gene: 12. The CDR3 sequence is 18 residues long. Germline assignment: CDR1 MGHRA and CDR2 YSYEKL. The sample was also reused in another study, on yellow fever vaccine responses in identical twins. As that study records: After vaccination, twins' T cell response reportedly seemed partly convergent, partly personalized.

Material for sequencing was memory (CD45RO+) T cells sorted from blood. The chain links TRBV4-1 to TRBJ2-5, with TRBD2 matching 11 bases. The sequence was collected from a woman under 30 in good health. The CDR3 region has the DNA TGCGCCAGCAGCCGCGAGCTCCTAATAGCGGGAGGGCAAGAGACCCAGTACTTC. It is translated as CASSRELLIAGGQETQYF.